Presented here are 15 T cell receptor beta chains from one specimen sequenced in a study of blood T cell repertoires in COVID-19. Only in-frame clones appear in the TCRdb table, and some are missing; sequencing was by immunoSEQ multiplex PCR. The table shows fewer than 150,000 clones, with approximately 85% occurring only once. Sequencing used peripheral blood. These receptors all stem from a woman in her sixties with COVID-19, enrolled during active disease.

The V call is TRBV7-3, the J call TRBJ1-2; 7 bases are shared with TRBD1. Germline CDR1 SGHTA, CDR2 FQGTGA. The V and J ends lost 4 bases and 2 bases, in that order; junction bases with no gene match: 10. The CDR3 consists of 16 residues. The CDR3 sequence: CASSSEPLTGNYGYTF. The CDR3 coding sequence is TGTGCCAGCAGCTCGGAGCCATTGACAGGGAACTATGGCTACACCTTC. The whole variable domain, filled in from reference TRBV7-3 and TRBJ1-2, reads GAGVSQTPSNKVTEKGKYVELRCDPISGHTALYWYRQSLGQGPEFLIYFQGTGAADDSGLPNDRFFAVRPEGSVSTLKIQRTERGDSAVYLCASSSEPLTGNYGYTFGSGTRLTVV.

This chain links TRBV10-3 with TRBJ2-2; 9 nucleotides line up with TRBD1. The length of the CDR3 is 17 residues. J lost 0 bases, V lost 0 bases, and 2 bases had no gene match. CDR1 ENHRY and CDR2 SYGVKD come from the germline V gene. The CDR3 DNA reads TGTGCCATCAGTGAGTCAACAGGGGGCTCGAACACCGGGGAGCTGTTTTTT. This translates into CAISESTGGSNTGELFF.

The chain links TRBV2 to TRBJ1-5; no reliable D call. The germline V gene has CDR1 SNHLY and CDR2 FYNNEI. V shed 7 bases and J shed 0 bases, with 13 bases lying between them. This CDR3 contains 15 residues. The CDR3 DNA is TGTGCCAGCACCGCAAACCGGGGTAGCAATCAGCCCCAGCATTTT. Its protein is CASTANRGSNQPQHF.

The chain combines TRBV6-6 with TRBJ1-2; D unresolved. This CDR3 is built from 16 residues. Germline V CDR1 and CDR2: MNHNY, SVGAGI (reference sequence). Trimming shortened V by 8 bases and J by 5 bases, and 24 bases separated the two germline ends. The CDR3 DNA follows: TGTGCCAGCCTAAGGACGGTGGGAGACCTGGAGTATGGCTACACCTTC. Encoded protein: CASLRTVGDLEYGYTF.

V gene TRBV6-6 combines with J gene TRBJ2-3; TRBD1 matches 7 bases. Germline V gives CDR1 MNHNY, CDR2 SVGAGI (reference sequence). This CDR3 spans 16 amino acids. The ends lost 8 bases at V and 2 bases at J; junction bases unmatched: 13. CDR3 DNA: TGTGCCAGCCATACGACAGGGAATGGGTACACAGATACGCAGTATTTT. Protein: CASHTTGNGYTDTQYF.

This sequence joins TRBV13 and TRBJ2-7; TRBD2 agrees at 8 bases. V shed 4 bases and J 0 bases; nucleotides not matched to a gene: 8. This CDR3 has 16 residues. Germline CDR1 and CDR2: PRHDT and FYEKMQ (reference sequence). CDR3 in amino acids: CASSSGGSGVSYEQYF. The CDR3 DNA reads TGTGCCAGCAGCTCCGGGGGTAGCGGGGTCTCCTACGAGCAGTACTTC.

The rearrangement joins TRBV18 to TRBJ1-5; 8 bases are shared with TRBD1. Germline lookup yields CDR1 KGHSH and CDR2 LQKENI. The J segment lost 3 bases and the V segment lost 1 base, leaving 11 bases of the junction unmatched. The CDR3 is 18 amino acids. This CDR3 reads CASSPRGRRGLYNQPQHF. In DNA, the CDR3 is TGTGCCAGCTCACCACGCGGACGCAGGGGGCTATACAATCAGCCCCAGCATTTT. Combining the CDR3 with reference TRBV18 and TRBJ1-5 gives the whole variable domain NAGVMQNPRHLVRRRGQEARLRCSPMKGHSHVYWYRQLPEEGLKFMVYLQKENIIDESGMPKERFSAEFPKEGPSILRIQQVVRGDSAAYFCASSPRGRRGLYNQPQHFGDGTRLSIL.

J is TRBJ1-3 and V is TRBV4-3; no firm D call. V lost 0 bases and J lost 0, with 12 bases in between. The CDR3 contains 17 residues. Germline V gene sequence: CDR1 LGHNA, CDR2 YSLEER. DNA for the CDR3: TGCGCCAGCAGCCAAGATTTAAGGAGCACCTCTGGAAACACCATATATTTT. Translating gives CASSQDLRSTSGNTIYF.

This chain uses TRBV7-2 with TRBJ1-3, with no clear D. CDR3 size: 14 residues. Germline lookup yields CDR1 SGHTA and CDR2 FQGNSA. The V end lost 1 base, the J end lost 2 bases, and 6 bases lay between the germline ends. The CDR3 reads CASSLDGAGNTIYF. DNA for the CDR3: TGTGCCAGCAGCTTAGACGGGGCTGGAAACACCATATATTTT. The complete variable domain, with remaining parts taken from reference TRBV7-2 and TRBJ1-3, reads GAGVSQSPSNKVTEKGKDVELRCDPISGHTALYWYRQSLGQGLEFLIYFQGNSAPDKSGLPSDRFSAERTGGSVSTLTIQRTQQEDSAVYLCASSLDGAGNTIYFGEGSWLTVV.

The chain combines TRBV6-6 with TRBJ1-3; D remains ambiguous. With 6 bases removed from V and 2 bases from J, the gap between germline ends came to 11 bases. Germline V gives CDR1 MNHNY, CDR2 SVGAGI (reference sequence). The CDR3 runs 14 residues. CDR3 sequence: CASRPRGTGNTIYF. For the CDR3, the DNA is TGTGCCAGCAGACCTCGCGGGACTGGAAACACCATATATTTT.

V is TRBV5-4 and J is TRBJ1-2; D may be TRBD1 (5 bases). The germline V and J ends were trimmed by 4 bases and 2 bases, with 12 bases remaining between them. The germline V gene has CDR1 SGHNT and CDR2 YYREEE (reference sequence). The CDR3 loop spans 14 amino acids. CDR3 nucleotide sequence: TGTGCCAGCAGCCCAGGAGGGGACAACTATGGCTACACCTTC. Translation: CASSPGGDNYGYTF.

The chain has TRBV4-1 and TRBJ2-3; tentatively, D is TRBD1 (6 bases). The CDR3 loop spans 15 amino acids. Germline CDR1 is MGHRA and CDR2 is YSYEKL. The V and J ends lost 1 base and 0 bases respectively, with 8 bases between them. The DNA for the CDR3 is TGCGCCAGCAGCCAAGGACAGGCTAGCACAGATACGCAGTATTTT. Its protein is CASSQGQASTDTQYF.

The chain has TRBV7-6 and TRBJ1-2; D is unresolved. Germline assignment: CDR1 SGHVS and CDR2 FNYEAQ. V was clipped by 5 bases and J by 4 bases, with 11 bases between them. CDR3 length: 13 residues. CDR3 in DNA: TGTGCCAGCAGCCCGAGTGGTTTCTATGGCTACACCTTC. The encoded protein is CASSPSGFYGYTF.

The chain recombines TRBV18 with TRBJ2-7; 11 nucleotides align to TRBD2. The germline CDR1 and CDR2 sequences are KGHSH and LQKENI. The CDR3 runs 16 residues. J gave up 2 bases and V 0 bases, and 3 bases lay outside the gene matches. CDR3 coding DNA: TGTGCCAGCTCACCACCAGGGACTAGCGGACCCTACGAGCAGTACTTC. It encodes CASSPPGTSGPYEQYF.

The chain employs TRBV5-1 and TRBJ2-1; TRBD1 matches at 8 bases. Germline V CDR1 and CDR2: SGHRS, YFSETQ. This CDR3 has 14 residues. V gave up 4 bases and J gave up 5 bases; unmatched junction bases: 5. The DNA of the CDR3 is TGCGCCAGCAGCGTAGGGACAGGTGACAATGAGCAGTTCTTC. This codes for CASSVGTGDNEQFF.